This TCR beta chain was documented in a study of blood T cell repertoires in COVID-19. About the research overall: The United States, Italy and Spain were the sources of the acute and convalescent COVID-19 samples. PBMCs, B-cell-depleted T cells, or T cells provided the cDNA or gDNA that made up the material.

Methods used by the authors: Amplified reference gene primers provided the basis for estimating nucleated cell counts. The assay was immunoSEQ multiplex PCR, and TCRdb's table has in-frame clones only and misses some. That table gives V, J and clone size, and the DNA gave D and trimming. Here the sample spans around 100,000 clones, approximately 80% being singletons. The CDR3 has 16 residues. Trimming removed 2 bases from V and 8 bases from J, with 19 bases in between. Germline CDR1 reads LGHNT; CDR2 reads FRNRAP. This sequence originates from a human donor in a cohort sampled during active COVID-19. This sequence joins TRBV12-5 and TRBJ2-1, with D perhaps TRBD1 (6 bases). The sequencing input was peripheral blood. The CDR3 nucleotides are TGTGCTAGTGGTTTGTCCCAGTTACAGGGTGGCGATGAGCAGTTCTTC. It specifies CASGLSQLQGGDEQFF. The full variable domain, its missing parts supplied by reference TRBV12-5 and TRBJ2-1, is DARVTQTPRHKVTEMGQEVTMRCQPILGHNTVFWYRQTMMQGLELLAYFRNRAPLDDSGMPKDRFSAEMPDATLATLKIQPSEPRDSAVYFCASGLSQLQGGDEQFFGPGTRLTVL.